This T cell receptor beta chain was sequenced for a study of neurological immune-mediated disorders. This clonotype was detected many times. TCRdb reanalysed the 5' RACE reads using MiXCR and keeps one entry per CDR3 protein. The sample has 90,000 to 150,000 distinct CDR3 sequences; roughly 3.4% are singletons. Germline V lookup: CDR1 SGHTA, CDR2 FQGNSA. The CDR3 contains 15 residues. Trimming pared 1 base from V and 6 bases from J, leaving 16 bases between. The chain carries TRBV7-2 and TRBJ2-7, with D maybe TRBD2 (7 bases). The sequenced sample consisted of PBMCs. This TCR came from a woman in her 30s with multiple sclerosis. CDR3 in amino acids: CASSLGRGAQIEQYF. CDR3 nucleotides: TGTGCCAGCAGCTTAGGTCGGGGGGCTCAGATCGAGCAGTACTTC.